The 8 T cell receptor beta chains presented below share a single source sample, sequenced in a study of regulatory T cells in long-lasting Graves disease. For TCR beta, libraries came from iRepertoire HTBI primers and Arm-PCR of CDR3 regions. Via MiXCR, TCRdb re-called the multiplex PCR reads, giving one row per CDR3 protein. The sample lists roughly 410,000 distinct CDR3 sequences; approximately 16% were seen once. Described time point: newly diagnosed GD, antithyroid drugs for less than 3 months. RNA extracted from PBMCs served as the sequencing template. This sample also appeared in a second study, on T cells in Graves' hyperthyroidism and ophthalmopathy.

The sample in question was peripheral blood mononuclear cells (PBMCs), obtained at new diagnosis, from a patient treated with antithyroid drugs. These receptors all come from a woman in her thirties or forties with Graves disease.

The sample holds a few counts of this clonotype. The J gene is TRBJ2-7, the V gene TRBV4-2; 7 bases are shared with TRBD1. Unmatched junction bases numbered 14, after V lost 3 bases and J lost 6 bases. From germline, CDR1 is LGHNA and CDR2 YNFKEQ. The CDR3 has 16 amino acids. For the CDR3, the DNA is TGTGCCAGCAGCCACCTAGGGGGCTCCCTAGAGCGCGAGCAGTACTTC. Protein: CASSHLGGSLEREQYF.

This clonotype has a handful of counts. The J gene is TRBJ2-3, the V gene TRBV5-4, with D unclear. The CDR3 consists of 17 residues. With 2 bases removed from V and 0 bases from J, the gap between germline ends came to 16 bases. Germline loops: CDR1 SGHNT, CDR2 YYREEE (reference sequence). CDR3 nucleotide sequence: TGTGCCAGCAGCTTAAAGGTGGGCGGAACTAGCACAGATACGCAGTATTTT. Translation gives CASSLKVGGTSTDTQYF.

This clonotype was seen repeatedly, ten times or more. This chain connects TRBV18 to TRBJ1-6; 8 bases agree with TRBD1. The V segment lost 8 bases and the J segment 7 bases; nucleotides outside the gene matches: 10. This CDR3 spans 15 amino acids. The V gene's germline CDR1 is KGHSH and CDR2 LQKENI. Here the CDR3 DNA reads TGTGCCAGCAGTCCCGGACAGGGAGACAATTCACCCCTCCACTTT. Translated, it gives CASSPGQGDNSPLHF. The whole variable domain, filled in from reference TRBV18 and TRBJ1-6, reads NAGVMQNPRHLVRRRGQEARLRCSPMKGHSHVYWYRQLPEEGLKFMVYLQKENIIDESGMPKERFSAEFPKEGPSILRIQQVVRGDSAAYFCASSPGQGDNSPLHFGNGTRLTVT.

This clonotype was counted a single time. This CDR3 fails to terminate in the conserved phenylalanine or tryptophan, so it likely reflects a read error. Because the CDR3's place on the DNA is in doubt, the DNA is left out and the CDR3 is given as listed by TCRdb. The V gene is TRBV11-3, the J gene TRBJ2-6; the table's D call, TRBD1, was not checked against the DNA. Termini included, the CDR3 measures 13 amino acids. CDR1 is SGHNT, CDR2 YENEEA, per germline. The chain's CDR3 is CASSLTRLLGVGQ.

This clonotype was recorded at least ten times. The chain uses TRBV19 and TRBJ2-5; possibly TRBD2 for D (5 bases). Germline lookup yields CDR1 LNHDA and CDR2 SQIVND (reference sequence). The CDR3 has 15 amino acids. With 1 base removed from V and 1 base from J, the gap between germline ends came to 10 bases. The CDR3 DNA is TGTGCCAGTAGTATAGTTGAGCGGTTCCAAGAGACCCAGTACTTC. Amino acids: CASSIVERFQETQYF.

This clonotype was seen more than once but under ten times. This rearrangement joins TRBV7-8 to TRBJ2-1; D gene ambiguous. Germline lookup yields CDR1 SGHVS and CDR2 FQNEAQ. This CDR3 comprises 15 residues. The V and J ends lost 5 bases and 2 bases respectively, with 13 bases between them. The CDR3 bases are TGTGCCAGCAGCCCCCGGGTCGTCACCTACAATGAGCAGTTCTTC. It is translated as CASSPRVVTYNEQFF.

This clonotype came up many times. This sequence joins TRBV4-2 and TRBJ2-5; possible D gene TRBD2, 5 bases. The germline V and J ends were trimmed by 2 bases and 0 bases, with 13 bases remaining between them. The CDR3 consists of 16 residues. Germline V gene data show CDR1 as LGHNA and CDR2 as YNFKEQ. The CDR3 DNA reads as TGTGCCAGCAGCCAACTGAAGGGAGAATACCAAGAGACCCAGTACTTC. It specifies CASSQLKGEYQETQYF.

This clonotype appeared many times. The V gene is TRBV18, the J gene TRBJ2-5; D unclear. CDR1 KGHSH and CDR2 LQKENI come from the germline V gene. CDR3 length equals 13 residues. V shed 6 bases and J shed 5 bases, with 13 bases lying between them. The CDR3, as DNA: TGTGCCAGCTCCCCCGGAGTCCGTGAGACCCAGTACTTC. Amino acids: CASSPGVRETQYF.